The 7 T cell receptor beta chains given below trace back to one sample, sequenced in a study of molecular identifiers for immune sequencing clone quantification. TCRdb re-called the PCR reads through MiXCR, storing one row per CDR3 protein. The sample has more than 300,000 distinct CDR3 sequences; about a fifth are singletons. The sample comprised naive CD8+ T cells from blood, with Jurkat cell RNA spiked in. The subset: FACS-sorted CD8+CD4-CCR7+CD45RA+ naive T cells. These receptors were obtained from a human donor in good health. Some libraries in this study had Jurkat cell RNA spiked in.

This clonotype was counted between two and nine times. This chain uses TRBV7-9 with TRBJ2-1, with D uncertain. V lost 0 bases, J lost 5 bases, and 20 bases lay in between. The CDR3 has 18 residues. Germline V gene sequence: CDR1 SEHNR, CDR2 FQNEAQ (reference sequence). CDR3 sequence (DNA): TGTGCCAGCAGCTTAGCGCTCCGCTACCAAACCCCCGACAATGAGCAGTTCTTC. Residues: CASSLALRYQTPDNEQFF.

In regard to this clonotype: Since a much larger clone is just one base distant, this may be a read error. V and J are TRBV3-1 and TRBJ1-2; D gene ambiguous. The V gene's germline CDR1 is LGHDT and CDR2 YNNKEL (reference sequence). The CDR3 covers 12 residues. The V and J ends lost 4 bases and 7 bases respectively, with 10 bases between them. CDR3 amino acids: CASSPYSAGYTF. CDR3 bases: TGTGCCAGCAGCCCCTACAGTGCTGGCTACACCTTC.

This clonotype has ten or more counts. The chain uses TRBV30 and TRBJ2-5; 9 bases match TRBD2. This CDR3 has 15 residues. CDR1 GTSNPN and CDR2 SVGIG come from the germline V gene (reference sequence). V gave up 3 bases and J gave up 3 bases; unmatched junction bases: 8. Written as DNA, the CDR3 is TGTGCCTGGAGGGGGGCGGGAGGGTCGGAAGAGACCCAGTACTTC. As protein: CAWRGAGGSEETQYF.

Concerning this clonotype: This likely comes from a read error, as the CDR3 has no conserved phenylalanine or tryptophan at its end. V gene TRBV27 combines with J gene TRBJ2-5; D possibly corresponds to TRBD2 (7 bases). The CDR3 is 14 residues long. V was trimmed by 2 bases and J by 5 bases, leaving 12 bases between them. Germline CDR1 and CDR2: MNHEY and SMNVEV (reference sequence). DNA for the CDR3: TGTGCCAGCAGTTTACGGGGGGCGGGCGAGACCCAGTACCTC. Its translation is CASSLRGAGETQYL.

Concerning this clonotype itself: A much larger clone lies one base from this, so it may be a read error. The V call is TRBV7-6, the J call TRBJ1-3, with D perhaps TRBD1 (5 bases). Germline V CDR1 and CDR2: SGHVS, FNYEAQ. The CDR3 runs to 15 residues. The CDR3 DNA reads TGTGTCAGCAGCCCAGGGATGGCCTCTGGAAACACCATATATTTT. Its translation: CVSSPGMASGNTIYF.

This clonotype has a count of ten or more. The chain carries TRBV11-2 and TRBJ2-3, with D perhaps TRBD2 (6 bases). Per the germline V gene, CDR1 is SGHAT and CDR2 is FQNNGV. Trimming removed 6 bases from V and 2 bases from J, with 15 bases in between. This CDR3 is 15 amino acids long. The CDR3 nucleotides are TGTGCCAGCAGTTTGGGACTGACGAACACAGATACGCAGTATTTT. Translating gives CASSLGLTNTDTQYF.

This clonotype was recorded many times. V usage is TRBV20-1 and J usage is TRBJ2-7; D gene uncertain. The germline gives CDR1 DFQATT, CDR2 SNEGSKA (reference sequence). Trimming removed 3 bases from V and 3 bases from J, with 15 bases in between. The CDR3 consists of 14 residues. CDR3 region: CSAREHSLNYEQYF. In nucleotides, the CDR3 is TGCAGTGCTAGGGAACATAGCCTCAACTACGAGCAGTACTTC.